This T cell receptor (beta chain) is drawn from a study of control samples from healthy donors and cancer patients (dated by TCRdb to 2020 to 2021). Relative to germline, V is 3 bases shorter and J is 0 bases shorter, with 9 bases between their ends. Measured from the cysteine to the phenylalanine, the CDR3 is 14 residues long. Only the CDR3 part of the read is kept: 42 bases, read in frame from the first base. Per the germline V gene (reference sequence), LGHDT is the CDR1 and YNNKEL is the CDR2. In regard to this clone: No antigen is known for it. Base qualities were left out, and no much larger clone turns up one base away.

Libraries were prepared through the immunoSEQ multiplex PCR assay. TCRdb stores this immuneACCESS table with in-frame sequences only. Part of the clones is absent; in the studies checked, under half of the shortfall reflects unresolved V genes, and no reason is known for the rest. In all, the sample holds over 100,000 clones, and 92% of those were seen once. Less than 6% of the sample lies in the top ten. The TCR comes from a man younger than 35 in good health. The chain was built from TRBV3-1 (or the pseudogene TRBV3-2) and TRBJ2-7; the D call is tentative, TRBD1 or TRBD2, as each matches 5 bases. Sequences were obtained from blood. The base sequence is TGTGCCAGCAGCCAGGGGGTAAACTCCTACGAGCAGTACTTC. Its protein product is CASSQGVNSYEQYF.